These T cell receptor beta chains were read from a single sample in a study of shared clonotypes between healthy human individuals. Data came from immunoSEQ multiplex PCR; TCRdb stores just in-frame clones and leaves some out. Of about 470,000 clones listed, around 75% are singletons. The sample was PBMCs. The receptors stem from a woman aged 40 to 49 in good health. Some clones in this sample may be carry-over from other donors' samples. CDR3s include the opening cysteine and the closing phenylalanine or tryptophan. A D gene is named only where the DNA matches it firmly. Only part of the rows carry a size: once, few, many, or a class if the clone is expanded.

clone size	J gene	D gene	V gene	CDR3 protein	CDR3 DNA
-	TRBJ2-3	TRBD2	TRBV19	CASSTLRGTSRDPGADTQYF	TGTGCCAGTAGTACCCTCAGGGGGACTAGCCGCGACCCGGGGGCAGATACGCAGTATTTT
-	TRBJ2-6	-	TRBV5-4	CASSGVAAGANVLTF	TGTGCCAGCAGCGGGGTTGCAGCTGGGGCCAACGTCCTGACTTTC
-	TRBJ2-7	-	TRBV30	CAWSVMGYEQYF	TGTGCCTGGAGTGTAATGGGGTACGAGCAGTACTTC
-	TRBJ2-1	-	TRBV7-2	CASSLVLSEQFF	TGTGCCAGCAGCTTAGTTCTAAGTGAGCAGTTCTTC
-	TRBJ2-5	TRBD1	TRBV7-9	CASSRGQGGETQYF	TGTGCCAGCAGCCGCGGACAGGGGGGAGAGACCCAGTACTTC
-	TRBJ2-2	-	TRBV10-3	CAISGGRTGELFF	TGTGCCATCAGTGGGGGAAGGACCGGGGAGCTGTTTTTT
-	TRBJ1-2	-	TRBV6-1	CASSEVGWGQRGYTF	TGTGCCAGCAGTGAAGTGGGCTGGGGGCAACGGGGCTACACCTTC
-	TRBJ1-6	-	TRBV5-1	CASSLASGTNSPLHF	TGCGCCAGCAGCTTGGCCTCGGGGACTAATTCACCCCTCCACTTT
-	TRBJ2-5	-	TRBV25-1	CASSDWEKGGETQYF	TGTGCCAGCAGTGATTGGGAGAAGGGGGGAGAGACCCAGTACTTC
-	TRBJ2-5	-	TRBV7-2	CASSPASSIQETQYF	TGTGCCAGCAGCCCAGCTTCCTCCATACAAGAGACCCAGTACTTC
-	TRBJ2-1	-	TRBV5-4	CASSLARLDAEQFF	TGTGCCAGCAGCTTGGCCCGCCTTGATGCTGAGCAGTTCTTC
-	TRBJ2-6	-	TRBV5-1	CASSLTASSGANVLTF	TGCGCCAGCAGCTTGACAGCGAGCTCTGGGGCCAACGTCCTGACTTTC
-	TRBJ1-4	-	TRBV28	CASSLGQDPRGLFF	TGTGCCAGCAGTTTAGGGCAGGATCCGAGGGGGCTGTTTTTT
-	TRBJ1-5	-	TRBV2	CASRETENQPQHF	TGTGCCAGCAGAGAGACAGAGAATCAGCCCCAGCATTTT
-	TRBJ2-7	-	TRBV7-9	CASSNRDTLEQYF	TGTGCCAGCAGCAACCGGGACACCTTGGAGCAGTACTTC
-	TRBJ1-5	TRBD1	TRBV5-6	CASSSWTGHNQPQHF	TGTGCCAGCAGCTCCTGGACAGGGCACAATCAGCCCCAGCATTTT
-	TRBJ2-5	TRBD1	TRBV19	CASSIDRQGRETQYF	TGTGCCAGTAGTATAGATCGACAGGGACGGGAGACCCAGTACTTC
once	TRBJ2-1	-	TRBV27	CASSLGGREQFF	TGTGCCAGCAGTCTCGGCGGACGTGAGCAGTTCTTC
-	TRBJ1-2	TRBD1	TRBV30	CAWSGVQGVSGYTF	TGTGCCTGGAGTGGAGTACAGGGGGTTAGTGGCTACACCTTC
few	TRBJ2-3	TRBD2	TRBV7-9	CASSLDGREDTQYF	TGTGCCAGCAGCTTAGACGGGAGGGAGGATACGCAGTATTTT
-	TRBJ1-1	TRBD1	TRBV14	CASSPYNRGVFSASF	TGTGCCAGCAGCCCATACAACAGGGGAGTCTTTTCGGCTTCCTTT
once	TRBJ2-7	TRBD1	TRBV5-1	CASSSTGQTYEQYF	TGCGCCAGCAGCTCCACGGGACAGACCTACGAGCAGTACTTC
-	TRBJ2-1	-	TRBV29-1	CSVVGGLGIASYNEQFF	TGCAGCGTTGTGGGGGGGCTGGGTATCGCCTCCTACAATGAGCAGTTCTTC
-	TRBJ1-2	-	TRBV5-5	CASSLEWEVKYGYTF	TGTGCCAGCAGCTTGGAATGGGAGGTGAAATATGGCTACACCTTC
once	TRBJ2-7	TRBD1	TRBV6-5	CASSSDRGLSYEQYF	TGTGCCAGCAGTTCCGACAGGGGCCTCTCCTACGAGCAGTACTTC
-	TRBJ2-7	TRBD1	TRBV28	CASSLIGRGPYEQYF	TGTGCCAGCAGTTTAATCGGCAGGGGGCCCTACGAGCAGTACTTC
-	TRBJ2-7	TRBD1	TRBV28	CASSFLPTGDEQYF	TGTGCCAGCAGTTTCCTCCCAACAGGGGACGAGCAGTACTTC
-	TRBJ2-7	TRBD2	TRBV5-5	CASRTPGLSYEQYF	TGTGCCAGCAGGACTCCGGGACTATCCTACGAGCAGTACTTC
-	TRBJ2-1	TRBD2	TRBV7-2	CASSIPAGVRPWEQFF	TGTGCCAGCAGCATACCAGCGGGAGTTCGCCCATGGGAGCAGTTCTTC
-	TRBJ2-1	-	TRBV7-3	CASSPPTRFNEQFF	TGTGCCAGCAGCCCCCCCACTAGATTCAATGAGCAGTTCTTC
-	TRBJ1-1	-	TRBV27	CASNKGRNTEAFF	TGTGCCAGCAACAAGGGCAGGAACACTGAAGCTTTCTTT
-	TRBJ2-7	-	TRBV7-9	CASSLLSAGYEQYF	TGTGCCAGCAGCTTACTGTCGGCGGGTTACGAGCAGTACTTC
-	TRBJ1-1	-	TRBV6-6	CASSSSRDTEAFF	TGTGCCAGCAGTTCGTCAAGGGACACTGAAGCTTTCTTT
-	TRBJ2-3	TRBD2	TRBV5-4	CASSPPGLAEFDTQYF	TGTGCCAGCAGCCCACCCGGACTAGCGGAATTCGATACGCAGTATTTT
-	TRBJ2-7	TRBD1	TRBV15	CATSRGDSYYEQYF	TGTGCCACCAGCAGAGGGGACAGTTACTACGAGCAGTACTTC
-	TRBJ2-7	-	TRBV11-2	CASSMDAGRGEQYF	TGTGCCAGCAGCATGGATGCAGGGCGGGGCGAGCAGTACTTC
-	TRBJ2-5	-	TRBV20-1	CSVGTPLEQYF	TGCAGTGTTGGGACCCCCCTAGAGCAGTACTTC
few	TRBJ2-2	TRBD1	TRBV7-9	CASSLTTGSGELFF	TGTGCCAGCAGCTTAACGACAGGGTCCGGGGAGCTGTTTTTT
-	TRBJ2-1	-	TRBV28	CASTLSGTESEQFF	TGTGCCAGCACCTTATCCGGGACGGAATCCGAGCAGTTCTTC
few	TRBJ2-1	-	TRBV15	CATSRPYNEQFF	TGTGCCACCAGCAGGCCATACAATGAGCAGTTCTTC
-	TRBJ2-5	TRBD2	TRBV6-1	CAGILAGGETQYF	TGTGCCGGAATACTAGCGGGAGGTGAGACCCAGTACTTC
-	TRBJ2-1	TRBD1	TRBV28	CASSLWGQGVLYEQFF	TGTGCCAGCAGTTTATGGGGACAGGGTGTTCTCTATGAGCAGTTCTTC
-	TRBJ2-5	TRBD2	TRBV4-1	CASSRLASETQYF	TGCGCCAGCAGCCGACTAGCGTCGGAGACCCAGTACTTC
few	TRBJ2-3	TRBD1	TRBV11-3	CASSPGQASDTQYF	TGTGCCAGCAGCCCGGGACAGGCGTCAGATACGCAGTATTTT
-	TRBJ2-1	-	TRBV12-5	CASGFSVSASYNEQFF	TGTGCTAGTGGTTTCTCCGTGAGCGCCTCCTACAATGAGCAGTTCTTC
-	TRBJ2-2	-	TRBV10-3	CATSLGTSNTGELFF	TGTGCCACCTCCCTCGGGACTTCGAACACCGGGGAGCTGTTTTTT
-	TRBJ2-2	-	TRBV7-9	CASSFDPGELFF	TGTGCCAGCAGCTTCGACCCCGGGGAGCTGTTTTTT
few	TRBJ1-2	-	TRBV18	CASSPRSGDYGYTF	TGTGCCAGCTCACCAAGGTCGGGCGACTATGGCTACACCTTC
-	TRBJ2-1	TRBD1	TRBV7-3	CASSLNQGERNNEQFF	TGTGCCAGCAGCTTAAACCAGGGGGAACGAAACAATGAGCAGTTCTTC
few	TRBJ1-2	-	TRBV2	CASSGDYGYTF	TGTGCCAGCAGCGGTGACTATGGCTACACCTTC
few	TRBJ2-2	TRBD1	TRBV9	CASSVVEGGANFGGELFF	TGTGCCAGCAGCGTAGTAGAAGGGGGCGCGAATTTCGGCGGGGAGCTGTTTTTT
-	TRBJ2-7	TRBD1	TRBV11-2	CASSLSGTEMGEQYF	TGTGCCAGCAGCTTGTCCGGGACAGAAATGGGCGAGCAGTACTTC
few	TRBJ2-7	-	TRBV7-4	CASSPTREMGLDEQYF	TGTGCCAGCAGCCCAACCAGGGAAATGGGTTTGGACGAGCAGTACTTC
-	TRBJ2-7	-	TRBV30	CASTKLGSYEQYF	TGTGCCTCGACCAAACTTGGCTCCTACGAGCAGTACTTC
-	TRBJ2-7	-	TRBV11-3	CASSRYLGDYEQYF	TGTGCCAGCAGCCGCTATCTAGGGGACTACGAGCAGTACTTC
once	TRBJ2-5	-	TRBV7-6	CASSLVDGVQETQYF	TGTGCCAGCAGCTTAGTGGACGGAGTTCAAGAGACCCAGTACTTC
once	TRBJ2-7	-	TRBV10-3	CAISRGAGGPHEQYF	TGTGCCATCAGTCGGGGGGCAGGGGGACCCCACGAGCAGTACTTC
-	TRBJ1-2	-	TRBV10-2	CASSERGWIRANYGYTF	TGCGCCAGCAGTGAGAGGGGGTGGATCAGAGCTAACTATGGCTACACCTTC
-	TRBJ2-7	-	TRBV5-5	CASSLDREQYF	TGTGCCAGCAGCTTAGACAGGGAGCAGTACTTC